This is a list of T cell receptor beta chains from one sample in a study of immune evolution from preneoplasia to lung adenocarcinoma. Method: immunoSEQ multiplex PCR; TCRdb's copy keeps in-frame clones and lacks some. The sample shows about 8,100 clones, 75% to 85% of them seen only once. Sequencing used FFPE minimally invasive lung adenocarcinoma tissue. Every receptor here comes from a person aged 70 to 79 with lung adenocarcinoma. The CDR3 runs from the conserved cysteine through the conserved F or W. D genes are given only for firm matches. Some rows have no size entry. The others give once, few or many, or a class for an expanded clone.

v_call	clone_size	j_call	d_call	cdr3_nt	cdr3_aa
TRBV7-9	NA	TRBJ1-1	NA	TGTGCCAGCAGCTTAGACGAAGGCACTGAAGCTTTCTTT	CASSLDEGTEAFF
TRBV30	NA	TRBJ1-1	NA	TGTGCCTGGAGGAGGGACACTGAAGCTTTCTTT	CAWRRDTEAFF
TRBV5-6	NA	TRBJ2-5	TRBD2	TGTGCCAGCAGCTCAACTGGACTAGCGGGGGGTTGGCAAGAGACCCAGTACTTC	CASSSTGLAGGWQETQYF
TRBV6-6	NA	TRBJ2-4	NA	TGTGCCAGCAGCGACGTGACTAAAAACATTCAGTACTTC	CASSDVTKNIQYF
TRBV10-3	once	TRBJ2-7	NA	TGTGCCATCAAAGACCCCCGCTCCTACGAGCAGTACTTC	CAIKDPRSYEQYF
TRBV27	NA	TRBJ2-7	NA	TGTGCCACCGGGGAGGGGGGGGAGCAGTACTTC	CATGEGGEQYF
TRBV5-1	NA	TRBJ2-3	NA	TGCGCCAGCAGCTTGGCCCGGGAGGGGGCCGGCTGGAGCACAGATACGCAGTATTTT	CASSLAREGAGWSTDTQYF
TRBV6-4	once	TRBJ2-3	NA	TGTGCCAGCAGTGAACTGTATAGCACAGATACGCAGTATTTT	CASSELYSTDTQYF
TRBV9	few	TRBJ1-1	NA	TGTGCCAGCAGCGTAGGTCCCCTCGCGGACACTGAAGCTTTCTTT	CASSVGPLADTEAFF
TRBV6-5	NA	TRBJ1-1	TRBD1	TGTGCCAGCAGCCGACGACAGGGAGAAGTTGAAGCTTTCTTT	CASSRRQGEVEAFF
TRBV6-1	NA	TRBJ1-5	TRBD1	TGTGCCAGCAGTCACACAGGGGTTAGCAATCAGCCCCAGCATTTT	CASSHTGVSNQPQHF
TRBV18	NA	TRBJ1-2	TRBD1	TGTGCCAGCTCACGCGGACAGGCGGCTAACTATGGCTACACCTTC	CASSRGQAANYGYTF
TRBV2	NA	TRBJ1-1	NA	TGTGCCAGCAGTGTGGCTCTCAACACTGAAGCTTTCTTT	CASSVALNTEAFF
TRBV18	NA	TRBJ1-4	NA	TGTGCCAGCTCTCGGGTGACTGCGACGGGGGAAAAACTGTTTTTT	CASSRVTATGEKLFF
TRBV30	NA	TRBJ2-1	TRBD1	TGTGCCTGGAGTAAGGGACAGGGGCACAATAAGCAGTTCTTC	CAWSKGQGHNKQFF
TRBV30	NA	TRBJ2-3	NA	TGTGCCTGGACCTCGGGGAATAGCAATCAGCCCCAGTATTTT	CAWTSGNSNQPQYF
TRBV11-2	NA	TRBJ2-2	TRBD2	TGTGCCAGCAGCTTAGGGTCGGGGGGTTTAGCCGGGGAGCTGTTTTTT	CASSLGSGGLAGELFF
TRBV5-4	once	TRBJ2-2	NA	TGTGCCAGCAGCTTGTTGGGGGGGCGGGACACCGGGGAGCTGTTTTTT	CASSLLGGRDTGELFF
TRBV6-5	few	TRBJ2-2	TRBD2	TGTGCCAGCACTTACGCTAGCGGGGTCACCGGGGAGCTGTTTTTT	CASTYASGVTGELFF
TRBV5-6	once	TRBJ1-3	TRBD1	TGTGCCAGCAGCCTGGGGACAGCCTCTGGAAACACCATATATTTT	CASSLGTASGNTIYF
TRBV18	NA	TRBJ2-5	TRBD2	TGTGCCAGCTCACAGTTTCTAGCGGGAGAAGAGACCCAGTACTTC	CASSQFLAGEETQYF
TRBV5-4	NA	TRBJ2-5	TRBD1	TGTGCCAGCAGCCTCCGGGACAGCCAAGAGACCCAGTACTTC	CASSLRDSQETQYF
TRBV10-3	NA	TRBJ1-1	NA	TGTGCCATCAGGGAGGGAAACACTGAAGCTTTCTTT	CAIREGNTEAFF
TRBV4-1	once	TRBJ2-1	NA	TGCGCCAGCAAAGTAGTAGCGGAGTACAATGAGCAGTTCTTC	CASKVVAEYNEQFF
TRBV27	NA	TRBJ1-4	TRBD1	TGTGCCAGCAGTTCCAGACAGGGTGAAAAACTGTTTTTT	CASSSRQGEKLFF
TRBV2	few	TRBJ2-1	TRBD1	TGTGCCATCGCCGACCGGGACAGGCCTGGAAATGAGCAGTTCTTC	CAIADRDRPGNEQFF
TRBV19	few	TRBJ2-4	TRBD2	TGTGCCAGTAGTATAGATCAGAGGCGGGGGTACAACTTAGCCAAAAACATTCAGTACTTC	CASSIDQRRGYNLAKNIQYF
TRBV4-2	NA	TRBJ1-4	NA	TGTGCCAGCAGCCAAGACCCCCCAGGGGAAAAACTGTTTTTT	CASSQDPPGEKLFF
TRBV27	NA	TRBJ1-2	NA	TGTGCCAGCAGTTTGAGGTGGGGGGACTATGGCTACACCTTC	CASSLRWGDYGYTF
TRBV4-1	NA	TRBJ2-5	TRBD1	TGCGCCAGCAGCCAAACGGGGACAGGGATGGAGACCCAGTACTTC	CASSQTGTGMETQYF
TRBV6-1	NA	TRBJ1-5	NA	TGTGCCAGCAGTGCTCTTAGTAATCAGCCCCAGCATTTT	CASSALSNQPQHF
TRBV10-3	NA	TRBJ1-2	NA	TGTGCCATCAGTGAGTCGGCGACACCGGGAGGCTACACCTTC	CAISESATPGGYTF